A selection of T cell receptor beta chains follows, all from one sample in a study of T cells in Graves' hyperthyroidism and ophthalmopathy. TCRdb analysed the multiplex PCR reads with MiXCR anew, one entry per CDR3 protein. The data hold 650,000 to 850,000 distinct CDR3 sequences, with around 19% observed a single time. Material: blood. The receptors were sampled from a woman between 45 and 65 years old with Graves' hyperthyroidism that later progressed to Graves' ophthalmopathy. Each CDR3 is given with its conserved first and last residue. The D gene is left open where the match is weak. Only some rows state a clone size, as once, few, many or a class for expanded clones.

>NA|TRBJ1-5|NA|TRBV9
CASSVANDQPQHF
TGTGCCAGCAGCGTAGCCAACGATCAGCCCCAGCATTTT
>NA|TRBJ2-1|NA|TRBV11-3
CASSSGGGQCNEQFF
TGTGCCAGCAGCTCAGGGGGGGGGCAGTGCAATGAGCAGTTCTTC
>NA|TRBJ2-3|NA|TRBV4-1
CASSQVRAGRTDTQYF
TGCGCCAGCAGCCAAGTTCGGGCAGGACGCACAGATACGCAGTATTTT
>many|TRBJ1-1|NA|TRBV20-1
CSARDSGSGNTEAFF
TGCAGTGCTAGAGATTCGGGCAGTGGGAACACTGAAGCTTTCTTT
>few|TRBJ2-7|NA|TRBV5-1
CASSWALSGQSSYEQYF
TGCGCCAGCAGCTGGGCCCTGAGTGGGCAAAGCTCCTACGAGCAGTACTTC
>many|TRBJ1-6|NA|TRBV30
CAWSVFRGGTNSPLHF
TGTGCCTGGAGTGTCTTTAGGGGCGGTACTAATTCACCCCTCCACTTT
>many|TRBJ1-1|NA|TRBV11-2
CASSLDEWGLNTEAFF
TGTGCCAGCAGCTTAGATGAGTGGGGTTTGAACACTGAAGCTTTCTTT
>NA|TRBJ2-2|NA|TRBV19
CASLDRNTGELFF
TGTGCCAGCTTAGACAGGAACACCGGGGAGCTGTTTTTT
>many|TRBJ2-2|NA|TRBV2
CASSESLTELLNTGELFF
TGTGCCAGCAGTGAAAGCCTGACAGAACTCTTGAACACCGGGGAGCTGTTTTTT
>NA|TRBJ2-1|TRBD2|TRBV27
CASSPGREGYNEQFF
TGTGCCAGCAGTCCCGGGAGGGAGGGATACAATGAGCAGTTCTTC
>NA|TRBJ2-1|TRBD2|TRBV11-2
CASSLVYSGGANEQFF
TGTGCCAGCAGCTTAGTCTATAGCGGGGGGGCAAATGAGCAGTTCTTC
>many|TRBJ2-5|NA|TRBV3-1
CASSHMGQETQYF
TGTGCCAGCAGCCATATGGGGCAAGAGACCCAGTACTTC
>many|TRBJ1-1|NA|TRBV7-9
CASSPHGSAFF
TGTGCCAGCAGCCCCCACGGGTCAGCTTTCTTT
>NA|TRBJ1-1|NA|TRBV5-1
CASSWGRRNTEAFF
TGCGCCAGCAGCTGGGGACGGAGGAACACTGAAGCTTTCTTT
>NA|TRBJ2-3|NA|TRBV9
CASSPGLRATADTQYF
TGTGCCAGCAGCCCTGGTCTACGAGCAACGGCAGATACGCAGTATTTT
>few|TRBJ1-1|NA|TRBV6-2/TRBV6-3
CASRDAGRVNTEAFF
TGTGCCAGCAGGGACGCAGGGAGGGTGAACACTGAAGCTTTCTTT
>many|TRBJ1-1|NA|TRBV2
CASTPLQGKMNTEAFF
TGTGCCAGCACCCCCCTACAGGGTAAAATGAACACTGAAGCTTTCTTT
>NA|TRBJ1-1|NA|TRBV12-3/TRBV12-4
CASTPGGFTEAFF
TGTGCCAGCACCCCGGGGGGTTTCACTGAAGCTTTCTTT
>NA|TRBJ1-5|TRBD1|TRBV12-3/TRBV12-4
CASGGRTGNQPQHF
TGTGCCAGCGGGGGAAGGACAGGGAATCAGCCCCAGCATTTT
>NA|TRBJ2-5|TRBD1|TRBV19
CASSRERPGQGEETQYF
TGTGCCAGTAGTAGAGAAAGACCGGGACAGGGGGAAGAGACCCAGTACTTC
>few|TRBJ1-4|NA|TRBV10-2
CASSRQGPREGSSEKLFF
TGCGCCAGCAGTCGGCAGGGCCCGCGCGAAGGTTCAAGCGAAAAACTGTTTTTT
>many|TRBJ1-6|TRBD1|TRBV3-1
CASSRGTGVNSPLHF
TGTGCCAGCAGCCGAGGGACAGGGGTAAATTCACCCCTCCACTTT
>few|TRBJ1-3|NA|TRBV9
CASSVDLGHQMGNTIYF
TGTGCCAGCAGCGTAGATCTGGGACACCAAATGGGAAACACCATATATTTT
>many|TRBJ2-7|NA|TRBV7-9
CASSRVTYEQYF
TGTGCCAGCAGCAGGGTTACCTACGAGCAGTACTTC
>many|TRBJ2-5|NA|TRBV9
CASSVDLKETQYF
TGTGCCAGCAGCGTAGACCTAAAAGAGACCCAGTACTTC
>many|TRBJ2-5|NA|TRBV11-2
CASSRTGTKETQYF
TGTGCCAGCAGTCGGACCGGGACAAAAGAGACCCAGTACTTC
>few|TRBJ2-5|TRBD1|TRBV12-3/TRBV12-4
CASSPGTGGKETQYF
TGTGCCAGCAGTCCCGGGACAGGGGGGAAAGAGACCCAGTACTTC
>many|TRBJ1-4|NA|TRBV11-2
CASSSALGLSEKLFF
TGTGCCAGCAGCTCCGCTCTGGGTCTGAGTGAAAAACTGTTTTTT
>NA|TRBJ1-2|NA|TRBV5-1
CASSLELASSYGYTF
TGCGCCAGCAGCTTGGAGTTGGCCTCATCCTATGGCTACACCTTC
>NA|TRBJ1-5|NA|TRBV20-1
CSARDASGQYNNQPQHF
TGCAGTGCTAGAGATGCCAGCGGGCAGTACAACAATCAGCCCCAGCATTTT
>NA|TRBJ2-2|TRBD1|TRBV29-1
CSAVGQANTGELFF
TGCAGCGCCGTGGGACAGGCCAACACCGGGGAGCTGTTTTTT
>few|TRBJ2-7|NA|TRBV10-3
CATIGGTLEQYF
TGTGCCACCATCGGGGGTACCCTCGAGCAGTACTTC
>NA|TRBJ2-3|NA|TRBV7-9
CASSSTPLPTDTQYF
TGTGCCAGCAGCTCGACTCCTCTCCCCACAGATACGCAGTATTTT
>NA|TRBJ1-1|NA|TRBV4-2
CASSQSGGGTEAFF
TGTGCCAGCAGCCAGTCGGGGGGAGGCACTGAAGCTTTCTTT
>many|TRBJ1-1|NA|TRBV20-1
CSARDKVNPGYNTEAFF
TGCAGTGCTAGAGATAAAGTGAACCCGGGATATAACACTGAAGCTTTCTTT
>few|TRBJ2-3|TRBD2|TRBV20-1
CSAEWGLAGSDTQYF
TGCAGTGCGGAGTGGGGACTAGCGGGGTCGGATACGCAGTATTTT
>many|TRBJ1-2|NA|TRBV27
CASSSTGSNYGYTF
TGTGCCAGCAGTTCGACAGGCTCTAACTATGGCTACACCTTC
>few|TRBJ2-3|NA|TRBV19
CASSMRPVATQYF
TGTGCCAGTAGTATGCGGCCGGTTGCTACGCAGTATTTT
>NA|TRBJ2-3|NA|TRBV7-7
CASSAQGGNTDTQYF
TGTGCTAGCAGTGCCCAGGGGGGTAACACAGATACGCAGTATTTT
>few|TRBJ2-2|NA|TRBV7-3
CASSWRNTGELFF
TGTGCCAGCAGCTGGAGAAACACCGGGGAGCTGTTTTTT
>many|TRBJ2-5|NA|TRBV3-1
CASSSRGAQYF
TGTGCCAGCAGCTCAAGGGGAGCCCAGTACTTC
>NA|TRBJ2-1|TRBD2|TRBV5-1
CASSSTSGGPPGNEQFF
TGCGCCAGCAGCTCGACTAGCGGGGGGCCTCCGGGAAATGAGCAGTTCTTC
>few|TRBJ1-5|TRBD1|TRBV6-1
CASRTGSANQPQHF
TGTGCCAGCAGGACAGGGTCCGCGAATCAGCCCCAGCATTTT
>NA|TRBJ1-1|NA|TRBV30
CAYYRGRNTEAFF
TGTGCTTACTACCGGGGCCGGAACACTGAAGCTTTCTTT
>many|TRBJ2-1|NA|TRBV30
CAWSVGRDNEQFF
TGTGCCTGGAGTGTAGGCAGAGACAATGAGCAGTTCTTC
>few|TRBJ2-1|TRBD2|TRBV7-9
CASSLMAGGGNNEQFF
TGTGCCAGCAGCTTAATGGCCGGGGGGGGGAACAATGAGCAGTTCTTC
>many|TRBJ2-7|NA|TRBV20-1
CSARDGAADSYEQYF
TGCAGTGCTAGAGATGGGGCAGCCGATTCCTACGAGCAGTACTTC
>NA|TRBJ2-3|TRBD2|TRBV6-1
CASNKGLAGGDTQYF
TGTGCCAGCAATAAGGGACTAGCGGGGGGGGATACGCAGTATTTT
>few|TRBJ1-6|NA|TRBV20-1
CSARDRRAETSPLHF
TGCAGTGCTAGAGATCGGCGGGCGGAGACTTCACCCCTCCACTTT
>NA|TRBJ2-7|TRBD1|TRBV6-9
CASSWGTGGKYEQYF
TGTGCCAGCAGTTGGGGGACAGGGGGAAAGTACGAGCAGTACTTC
>NA|TRBJ1-1|TRBD1|TRBV10-3
CASSYFRDRGSTEAFF
TGTGCCAGCAGTTACTTCCGGGACAGGGGGTCTACTGAAGCTTTCTTT
>once|TRBJ2-4|TRBD2|TRBV2
CASRSTSGAKNIQYF
TGTGCCAGCAGGTCCACTAGCGGAGCCAAAAACATTCAGTACTTC
>few|TRBJ2-7|NA|TRBV20-1
CSASAGAVNRYEQYF
TGCAGTGCTAGCGCAGGGGCTGTAAATCGCTACGAGCAGTACTTC